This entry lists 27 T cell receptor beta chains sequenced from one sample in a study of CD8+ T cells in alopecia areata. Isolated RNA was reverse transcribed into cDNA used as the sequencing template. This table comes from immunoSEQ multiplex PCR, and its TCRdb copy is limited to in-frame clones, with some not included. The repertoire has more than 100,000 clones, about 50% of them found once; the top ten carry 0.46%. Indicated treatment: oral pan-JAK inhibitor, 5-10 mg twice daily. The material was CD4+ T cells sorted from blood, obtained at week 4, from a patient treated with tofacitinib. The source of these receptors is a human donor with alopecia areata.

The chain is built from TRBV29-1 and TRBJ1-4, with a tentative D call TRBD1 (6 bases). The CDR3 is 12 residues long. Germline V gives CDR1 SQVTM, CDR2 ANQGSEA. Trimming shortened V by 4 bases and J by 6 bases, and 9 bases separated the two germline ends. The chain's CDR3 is CSVAKGDEKLFF. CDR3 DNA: TGCAGCGTTGCTAAGGGGGATGAAAAACTGTTTTTT.

CDR3 residues: CASSIQGAEAFF. The CDR3 coding sequence is TGTGCCAGCAGCATCCAGGGGGCTGAAGCTTTCTTT. V gene TRBV11-1 combines with J gene TRBJ1-1, with 7 bases that match TRBD1. CDR1 and CDR2 from the germline V gene are SGHAT and FQDESV (reference sequence). This CDR3 contains 12 residues. The J segment lost 6 bases and the V segment lost 5 bases, leaving 3 bases of the junction unmatched. The whole variable domain, remainder taken from reference TRBV11-1 and TRBJ1-1, is EAEVAQSPRYKITEKSQAVAFWCDPISGHATLYWYRQILGQGPELLVQFQDESVVDDSQLPKDRFSAERLKGVDSTLKIQPAELGDSAMYLCASSIQGAEAFFGQGTRLTVV.

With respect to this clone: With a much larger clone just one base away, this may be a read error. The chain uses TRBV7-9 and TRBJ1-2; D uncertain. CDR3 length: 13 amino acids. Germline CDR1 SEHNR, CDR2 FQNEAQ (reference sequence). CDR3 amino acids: CANSLLEGRGYTF. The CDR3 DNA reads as TGTGCCAACAGCTTACTTGAGGGAAGGGGCTACACCTTC.

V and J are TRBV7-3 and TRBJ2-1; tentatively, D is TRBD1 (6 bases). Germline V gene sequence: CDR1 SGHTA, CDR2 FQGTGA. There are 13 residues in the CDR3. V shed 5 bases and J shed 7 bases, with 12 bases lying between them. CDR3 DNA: TGTGCCAGCAGCCCAGGGGCTCTGAATGAGCAGTTCTTC. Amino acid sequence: CASSPGALNEQFF.

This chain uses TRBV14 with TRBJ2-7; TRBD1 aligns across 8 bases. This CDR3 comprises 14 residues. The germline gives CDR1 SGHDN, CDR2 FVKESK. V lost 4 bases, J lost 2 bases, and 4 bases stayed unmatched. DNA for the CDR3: TGTGCCAGCAGCCGAAGGACAGGGACCTACGAGCAGTACTTC. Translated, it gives CASSRRTGTYEQYF. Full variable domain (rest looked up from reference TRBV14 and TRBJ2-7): EAGVTQFPSHSVIEKGQTVTLRCDPISGHDNLYWYRRVMGKEIKFLLHFVKESKQDESGMPNNRFLAERTGGTYSTLKVQPAELEDSGVYFCASSRRTGTYEQYFGPGTRLTVT.

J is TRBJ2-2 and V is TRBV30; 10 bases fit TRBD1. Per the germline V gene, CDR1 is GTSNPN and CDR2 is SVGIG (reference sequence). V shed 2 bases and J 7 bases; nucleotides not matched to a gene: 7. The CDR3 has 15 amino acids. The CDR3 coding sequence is TGTGCCTGGAGTCCCGGGACAGGGGTAGTCGGGGAGCTGTTTTTT. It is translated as CAWSPGTGVVGELFF.

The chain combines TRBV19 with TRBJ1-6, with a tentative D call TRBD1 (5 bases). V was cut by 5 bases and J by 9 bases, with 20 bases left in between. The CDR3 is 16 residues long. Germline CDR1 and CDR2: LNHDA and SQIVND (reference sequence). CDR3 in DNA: TGTGCCAGTAGTGGACTAACAGGTTCCTCTTTTTCACCCCTCCACTTT. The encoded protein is CASSGLTGSSFSPLHF.

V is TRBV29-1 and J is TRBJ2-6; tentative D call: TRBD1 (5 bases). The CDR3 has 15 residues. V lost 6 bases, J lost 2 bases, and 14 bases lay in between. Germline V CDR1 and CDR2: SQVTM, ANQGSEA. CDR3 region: CSVGKGLPGANVLTF. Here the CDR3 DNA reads TGCAGCGTCGGTAAGGGGCTCCCTGGGGCCAACGTCCTGACTTTC.

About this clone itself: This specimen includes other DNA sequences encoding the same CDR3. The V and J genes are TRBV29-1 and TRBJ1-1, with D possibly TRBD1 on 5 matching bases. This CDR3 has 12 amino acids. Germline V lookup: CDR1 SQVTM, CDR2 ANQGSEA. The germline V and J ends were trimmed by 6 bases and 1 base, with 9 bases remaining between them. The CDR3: CSVEGKNTEAFF. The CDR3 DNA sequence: TGCAGCGTAGAGGGGAAGAACACTGAAGCTTTCTTT.

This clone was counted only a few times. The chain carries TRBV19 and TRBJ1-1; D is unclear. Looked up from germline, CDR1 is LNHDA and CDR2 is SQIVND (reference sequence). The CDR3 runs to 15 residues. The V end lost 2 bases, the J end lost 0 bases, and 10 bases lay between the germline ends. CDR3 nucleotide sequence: TGTGCCAGTAGTATATCGCCAGCCATGAACACTGAAGCTTTCTTT. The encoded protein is CASSISPAMNTEAFF. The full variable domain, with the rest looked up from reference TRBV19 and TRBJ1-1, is DGGITQSPKYLFRKEGQNVTLSCEQNLNHDAMYWYRQDPGQGLRLIYYSQIVNDFQKGDIAEGYSVSREKKESFPLTVTSAQKNPTAFYLCASSISPAMNTEAFFGQGTRLTVV.

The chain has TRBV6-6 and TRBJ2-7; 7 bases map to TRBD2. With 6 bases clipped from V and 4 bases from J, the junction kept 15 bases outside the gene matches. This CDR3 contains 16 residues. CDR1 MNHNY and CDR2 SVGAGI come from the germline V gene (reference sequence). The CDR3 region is CASRPERRLAGYEQYF. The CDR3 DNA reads TGTGCCAGCAGACCCGAAAGACGACTAGCTGGGTACGAGCAGTACTTC.

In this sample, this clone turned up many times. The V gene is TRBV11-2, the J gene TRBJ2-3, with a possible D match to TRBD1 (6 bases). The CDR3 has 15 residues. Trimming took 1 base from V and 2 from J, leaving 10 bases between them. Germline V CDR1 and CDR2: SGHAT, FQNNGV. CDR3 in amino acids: CASSLAGVPTDTQYF. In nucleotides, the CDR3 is TGTGCCAGCAGCTTAGCAGGGGTGCCCACAGATACGCAGTATTTT. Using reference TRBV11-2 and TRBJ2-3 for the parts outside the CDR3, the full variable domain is EAGVAQSPRYKIIEKRQSVAFWCNPISGHATLYWYQQILGQGPKLLIQFQNNGVVDDSQLPKDRFSAERLKGVDSTLKIQPAKLEDSAVYLCASSLAGVPTDTQYFGPGTRLTVL.

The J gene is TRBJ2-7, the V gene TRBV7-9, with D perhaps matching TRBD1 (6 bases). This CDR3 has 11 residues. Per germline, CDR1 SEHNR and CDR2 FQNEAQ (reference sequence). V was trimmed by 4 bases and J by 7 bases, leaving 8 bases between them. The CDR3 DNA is TGTGCCAGCAGCTACGGGACAGAGCAGTACTTC. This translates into CASSYGTEQYF.

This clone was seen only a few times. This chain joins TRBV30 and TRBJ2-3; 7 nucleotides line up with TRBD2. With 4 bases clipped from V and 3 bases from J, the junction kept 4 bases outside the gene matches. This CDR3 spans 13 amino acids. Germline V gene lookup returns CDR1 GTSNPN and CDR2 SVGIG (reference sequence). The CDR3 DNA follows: TGTGCCTGGAAATGGCGGGAGACAGATACGCAGTATTTT. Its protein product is CAWKWRETDTQYF.

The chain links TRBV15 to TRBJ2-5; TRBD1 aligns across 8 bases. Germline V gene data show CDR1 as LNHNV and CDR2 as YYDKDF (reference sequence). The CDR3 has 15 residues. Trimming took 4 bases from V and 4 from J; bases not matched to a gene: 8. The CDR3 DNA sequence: TGTGCCACCAGCACCAAGTCAGGGGGCGCAGAGACCCAGTACTTC. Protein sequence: CATSTKSGGAETQYF.

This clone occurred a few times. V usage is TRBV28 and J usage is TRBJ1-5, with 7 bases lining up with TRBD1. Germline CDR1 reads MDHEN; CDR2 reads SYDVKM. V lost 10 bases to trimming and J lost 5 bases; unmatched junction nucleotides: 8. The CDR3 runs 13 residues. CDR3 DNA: TGTGCCACTACAGGGGAATTCGATCAGCCCCAGCATTTT. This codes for CATTGEFDQPQHF.

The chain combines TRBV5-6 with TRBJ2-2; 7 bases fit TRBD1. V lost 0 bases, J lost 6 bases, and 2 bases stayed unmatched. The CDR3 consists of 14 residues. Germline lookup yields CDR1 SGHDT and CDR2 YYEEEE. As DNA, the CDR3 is TGTGCCAGCAGCTTGGGACAGGGCGCCGGGGAGCTGTTTTTT. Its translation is CASSLGQGAGELFF.

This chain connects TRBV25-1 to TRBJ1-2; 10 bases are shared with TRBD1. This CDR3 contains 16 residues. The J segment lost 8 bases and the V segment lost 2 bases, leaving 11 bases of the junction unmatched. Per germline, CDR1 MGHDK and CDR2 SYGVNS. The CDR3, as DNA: TGTGCCAGCAGTGAACCCCGAGACTTGACAGGGGGCGGCTACACCTTC. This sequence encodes CASSEPRDLTGGGYTF.

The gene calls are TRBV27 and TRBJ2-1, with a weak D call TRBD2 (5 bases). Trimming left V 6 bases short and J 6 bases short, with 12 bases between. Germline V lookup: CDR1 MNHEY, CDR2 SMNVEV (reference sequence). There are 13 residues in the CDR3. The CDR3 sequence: CASRQGLTNEQFF. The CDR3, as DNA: TGTGCCAGCAGGCAAGGACTCACCAATGAGCAGTTCTTC.

In DNA form, the CDR3 reads TGTGCCAGCAGCCTGTCAGTGCGCGAGCAGTACTTC. Its protein product is CASSLSVREQYF. J is TRBJ2-7 and V is TRBV6-6, with D hard to call. V was pared by 6 bases and J by 6 bases, with 12 bases between. Germline values: CDR1 MNHNY, CDR2 SVGAGI (reference sequence). The CDR3 totals 12 residues.

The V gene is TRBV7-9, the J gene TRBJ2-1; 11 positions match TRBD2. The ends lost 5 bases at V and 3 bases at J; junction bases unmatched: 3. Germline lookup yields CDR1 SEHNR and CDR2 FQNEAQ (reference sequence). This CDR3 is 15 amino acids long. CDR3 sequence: CASSQLAGDYNEQFF. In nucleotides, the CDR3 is TGTGCCAGCAGCCAACTAGCGGGAGACTACAATGAGCAGTTCTTC.

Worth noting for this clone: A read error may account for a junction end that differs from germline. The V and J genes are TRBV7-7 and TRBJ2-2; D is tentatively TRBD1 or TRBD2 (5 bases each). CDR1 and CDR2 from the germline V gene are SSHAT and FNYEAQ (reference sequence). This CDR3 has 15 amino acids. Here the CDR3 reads CASSLGDGDTGELFF. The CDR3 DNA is TGTGCTAGCAGCTTAGGGGACGGAGACACCGGGGAGCTGTTTTTT.

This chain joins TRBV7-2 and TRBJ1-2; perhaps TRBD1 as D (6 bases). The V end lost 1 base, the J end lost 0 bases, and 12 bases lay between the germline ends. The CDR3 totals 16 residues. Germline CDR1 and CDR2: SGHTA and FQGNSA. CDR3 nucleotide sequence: TGTGCCAGCAGCTTAGTAGGGGGACAAGCTAACTATGGCTACACCTTC. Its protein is CASSLVGGQANYGYTF.

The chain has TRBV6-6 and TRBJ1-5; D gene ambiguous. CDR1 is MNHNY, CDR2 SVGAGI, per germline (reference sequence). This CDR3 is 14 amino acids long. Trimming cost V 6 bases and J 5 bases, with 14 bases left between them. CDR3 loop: CASSRIETYQPQHF. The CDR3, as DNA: TGTGCCAGCAGCAGGATCGAGACCTATCAGCCCCAGCATTTT.

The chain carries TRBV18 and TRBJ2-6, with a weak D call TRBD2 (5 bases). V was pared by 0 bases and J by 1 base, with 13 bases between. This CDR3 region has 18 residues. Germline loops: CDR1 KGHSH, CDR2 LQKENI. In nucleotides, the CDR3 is TGTGCCAGCTCACCACCGGAGGCCTACAGTTCTGGGGCCAACGTCCTGACTTTC. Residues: CASSPPEAYSSGANVLTF.

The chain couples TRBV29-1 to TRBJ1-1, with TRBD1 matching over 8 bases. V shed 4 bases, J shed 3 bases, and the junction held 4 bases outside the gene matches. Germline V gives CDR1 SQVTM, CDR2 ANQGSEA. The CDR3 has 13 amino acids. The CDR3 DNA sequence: TGCAGCGTTGCCAGGGGGCTAGACACTGAAGCTTTCTTT. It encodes CSVARGLDTEAFF.

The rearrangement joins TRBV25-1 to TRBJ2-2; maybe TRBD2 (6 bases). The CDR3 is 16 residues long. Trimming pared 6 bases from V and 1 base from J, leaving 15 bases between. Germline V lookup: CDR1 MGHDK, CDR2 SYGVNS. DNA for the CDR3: TGTGCCAGCAGCGTGTGGGGACTGAAGAACACCGGGGAGCTGTTTTTT. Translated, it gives CASSVWGLKNTGELFF.